This T cell receptor (beta chain) derives from a study of post-analysis software for immune sequencing data. Turning to the study itself: In terms of disease course, relapsing-remitting, secondary progressive and progressive-relapsing multiple sclerosis were included.

Concerning this clonotype: Its specificity is unknown.

The TCR beta cDNA libraries contained unique molecular identifiers. TCRdb reprocessed the PCR reads with MiXCR, giving one entry per CDR3 protein. The repertoire holds roughly 800,000 distinct CDR3 sequences, 25% to 30% seen once, with more than 0.45% in the top ten. Study outcomes and limitations: People with multiple sclerosis had a significantly lower normalized Chao1 diversity than controls did. Comparison of patients with controls showed four or five TRBV segments more frequent in patients, TRBV5-6, TRBV5-1 and TRBV20-1 among them.

This CDR3 spans 15 amino acids. Germline V gene lookup returns CDR1 SQVTM and CDR2 ANQGSEA. The TCR comes from a girl aged 5-17 years with multiple sclerosis. Material: blood. The chain uses TRBV29-1 and TRBJ2-7; D might be TRBD2 (6 bases). Judging by the DNA end, TRBJ2-4 fits better; the J call may be wrong. The chain's CDR3 is CSVAPGLRAQNIQYF. For the CDR3, the DNA is TGCAGCGTCGCCCCGGGACTTAGGGCCCAAAACATTCAGTACTTC.